The 28 T cell receptor beta chains below all came from one sample that was sequenced in a study of T cell responses to AZD1222 COVID-19 vaccine. The protocol was immunoSEQ multiplex PCR, while the TCRdb copy is restricted to in-frame clones and leaves out a portion. The table records approximately 180,000 clones, about 88% of them present only once. Material: peripheral blood, obtained on day 0 of AZD1222 vaccination. The receptors stem from an adult in good health.

V is TRBV3-1 (or the pseudogene TRBV3-2) and J is TRBJ2-2; the D is unclear. V lost 0 bases, J lost 4 bases, and 6 bases lay in between. Germline CDR1 is LGHDT and CDR2 is YNNKEL (reference sequence). There are 14 residues in the CDR3. The CDR3, as DNA: TGTGCCAGCAGCCAAGAAGGAGTCACCGGGGAGCTGTTTTTT. Its translation: CASSQEGVTGELFF.

The chain combines TRBV4-3 with TRBJ1-4; TRBD1 agrees at 9 bases. The length of the CDR3 is 17 residues. Trimming cost V 0 bases and J 10 bases; bases outside gene matches: 12. The germline CDR1 and CDR2 sequences are LGHNA and YSLEER. The CDR3 bases are TGCGCCAGCAGCCAAGATCAGGTGGGACAGGGCGATGGAAAACTGTTTTTT. This gives the protein CASSQDQVGQGDGKLFF.

This sequence joins TRBV5-4 and TRBJ1-3; D remains ambiguous. V lost 7 bases and J lost 4, with 6 bases in between. Germline V gene lookup returns CDR1 SGHNT and CDR2 YYREEE (reference sequence). This CDR3 is 11 amino acids long. The CDR3 reads CASGEGNTIYF. Here the CDR3 DNA reads TGTGCCAGCGGTGAAGGAAACACCATATATTTT.

The V call is TRBV6-6, the J call TRBJ2-3; 10 bases align to TRBD1. Germline CDR1 reads MNHNY; CDR2 reads SVGAGI (reference sequence). Trimming took 5 bases from V and 0 from J; bases not matched to a gene: 2. The CDR3 consists of 15 residues. The CDR3 here is CASSRDRGSTDTQYF. CDR3 DNA: TGTGCCAGCAGTAGGGACAGGGGAAGCACAGATACGCAGTATTTT.

The chain combines TRBV7-2 with TRBJ2-3; perhaps TRBD1 as D (7 bases). This CDR3 has 15 residues. The germline CDR1 and CDR2 sequences are SGHTA and FQGNSA. V was trimmed by 3 bases and J by 5 bases, leaving 15 bases between them. In DNA form, the CDR3 reads TGTGCCAGCAGCTTCGGGGGACAGTCGCTAGATACGCAGTATTTT. This gives the protein CASSFGGQSLDTQYF.

This chain connects TRBV7-8 to TRBJ2-1; possibly TRBD2 for D (5 bases). V dropped 1 base and J dropped 0 bases, with 7 bases sitting between them. This CDR3 is 15 amino acids long. Germline V CDR1 and CDR2: SGHVS, FQNEAQ. CDR3 amino acids: CASSLERGSYNEQFF. As DNA, the CDR3 is TGTGCCAGCAGCTTAGAACGGGGCTCCTACAATGAGCAGTTCTTC.

V is TRBV28 and J is TRBJ2-1; no reliable D call. Germline V gene lookup returns CDR1 MDHEN and CDR2 SYDVKM. This CDR3 contains 12 residues. The V and J ends lost 2 bases and 5 bases respectively, with 4 bases between them. The CDR3 DNA sequence: TGTGCCAGCAGTTTACTTAACAATGAGCAGTTCTTC. Translation gives CASSLLNNEQFF.

The rearrangement links TRBV6-6 to TRBJ2-7; D is perhaps TRBD1 (6 bases). Germline assignment: CDR1 MNHNY and CDR2 SVGAGI (reference sequence). With 2 bases removed from V and 9 bases from J, the gap between germline ends came to 14 bases. The CDR3 runs to 13 residues. The CDR3 bases are TGTGCCAGCAGTTACGACAGGTCCGTTTCGCAGTACGTC. This translates into CASSYDRSVSQYV.

This clone has a single count. The chain carries TRBV2 and TRBJ1-3; D gene unclear. V was clipped by 2 bases and J by 0 bases, with 8 bases between them. The germline V gene encodes CDR1 SNHLY and CDR2 FYNNEI. This CDR3 spans 15 amino acids. CDR3 DNA sequence: TGTGCCAGCAGTGAACAGGATCTCTCTGGAAACACCATATATTTT. This sequence encodes CASSEQDLSGNTIYF.

The chain carries TRBV7-2 and TRBJ2-1; D ambiguous. The CDR3 loop spans 13 amino acids. The germline V gene has CDR1 SGHTA and CDR2 FQGNSA. V lost 2 bases and J 10 bases, leaving 12 bases between the germline ends. The CDR3 loop is CASSLWAEGEQFF. Written as DNA, the CDR3 is TGTGCCAGCAGCTTATGGGCCGAAGGGGAGCAGTTCTTC.

This chain links TRBV5-1 with TRBJ1-6; 7 bases agree with TRBD1. This CDR3 is 15 amino acids long. Germline V gives CDR1 SGHRS, CDR2 YFSETQ. J lost 7 bases, V lost 4 bases, and 8 bases had no gene match. The CDR3 here is CASSAGWTGNSPLHF. CDR3 sequence (DNA): TGCGCCAGCAGCGCCGGATGGACAGGAAATTCACCCCTCCACTTT.

The chain links TRBV7-9 to TRBJ2-7; 7 bases are a match to TRBD1. The V gene end was trimmed by 5 bases and the J gene end by 0 bases; junction bases not matched to a gene: 7. This CDR3 comprises 15 residues. Germline lookup yields CDR1 SEHNR and CDR2 FQNEAQ (reference sequence). CDR3 residues: CASSRGTAGSYEQYF. The CDR3 DNA sequence: TGTGCCAGCAGCCGAGGGACAGCCGGCTCCTACGAGCAGTACTTC.

This clone was counted only a few times. V usage is TRBV29-1 and J usage is TRBJ2-7; 7 positions match TRBD1. Germline CDR1 is SQVTM and CDR2 is ANQGSEA. This CDR3 comprises 11 residues. V gave up 6 bases and J gave up 7 bases; unmatched junction bases: 6. The CDR3 protein is CSVTGLGEQYF. DNA for the CDR3: TGCAGCGTGACAGGGTTGGGGGAGCAGTACTTC.

The V call is TRBV5-1, the J call TRBJ1-1; 8 bases map to TRBD1. Germline V gene data show CDR1 as SGHRS and CDR2 as YFSETQ. The CDR3 is 15 amino acids. With V trimmed by 5 bases and J by 2 bases, 8 bases remained unmatched. This chain's CDR3 is CASSRQTGVNTEAFF. The CDR3 DNA is TGCGCCAGCAGTCGTCAGACAGGGGTTAACACTGAAGCTTTCTTT. Together with reference TRBV5-1 and TRBJ1-1, the CDR3 gives the full variable domain: KAGVTQTPRYLIKTRGQQVTLSCSPISGHRSVSWYQQTPGQGLQFLFEYFSETQRNKGNFPGRFSGRQFSNSRSEMNVSTLELGDSALYLCASSRQTGVNTEAFFGQGTRLTVV.

This chain joins TRBV5-4 and TRBJ1-2; 7 bases line up with TRBD1. The CDR3 loop spans 13 amino acids. From germline, CDR1 is SGHNT and CDR2 YYREEE (reference sequence). Trimming removed 4 bases from V and 7 bases from J; junction bases left unmatched: 7. Here the CDR3 DNA reads TGTGCCAGCAGCCTGGACAGGTCGGGTGGCTACACCTTC. It is translated as CASSLDRSGGYTF. Using reference TRBV5-4 and TRBJ1-2 for the parts outside the CDR3, the full variable domain is ETGVTQSPTHLIKTRGQQVTLRCSSQSGHNTVSWYQQALGQGPQFIFQYYREEENGRGNFPPRFSGLQFPNYSSELNVNALELDDSALYLCASSLDRSGGYTFGSGTRLTVV.

This clone was picked up one time. The chain has TRBV28 and TRBJ2-5; 7 nucleotides agree with TRBD2. V lost 5 bases and J lost 2; bases outside the gene matches: 11. Germline V CDR1 and CDR2: MDHEN, SYDVKM. This CDR3 region has 16 residues. CDR3 amino acids: CASSRGIYSGQETQYF. The CDR3 DNA follows: TGTGCCAGCAGTCGCGGGATATATAGCGGGCAAGAGACCCAGTACTTC.

The V and J genes are TRBV28 and TRBJ1-4; D is perhaps TRBD1 (5 bases). The CDR3 is 13 residues long. CDR1 is MDHEN, CDR2 SYDVKM, per germline. Deletions cut 8 bases from V and 4 bases from J, with 11 bases between. CDR3 DNA: TGTGCCAGCTGGGGACCGATTAATGAAAAACTGTTTTTT. This sequence encodes CASWGPINEKLFF.

The V call is TRBV7-2, the J call TRBJ1-5, with D possibly TRBD1 on 5 matching bases. V was cut by 1 base and J by 0 bases, with 7 bases left in between. Germline CDR1 and CDR2: SGHTA and FQGNSA. The length of the CDR3 is 15 residues. This chain's CDR3 is CASSLGGISNQPQHF. The CDR3 DNA reads TGTGCCAGCAGCTTAGGGGGGATTAGCAATCAGCCCCAGCATTTT.

The rearrangement uses TRBV6-1 and TRBJ1-2; D unresolved. The V gene's germline CDR1 is MNHNS and CDR2 SASEGT. The CDR3 loop spans 12 amino acids. V lost 3 bases to trimming and J lost 1 base, with 3 bases between them. The CDR3 DNA reads as TGTGCCAGCAGTGACCGTAACTATGGCTACACCTTC. It specifies CASSDRNYGYTF.

The rearrangement joins TRBV3-1 (or the pseudogene TRBV3-2) to TRBJ1-5; D not resolved. The CDR3 is 12 amino acids. Germline CDR1 and CDR2: LGHDT and YNNKEL (reference sequence). V was clipped by 3 bases and J by 6 bases, with 6 bases between them. Here the CDR3 reads CASSHGSQPQHF. The CDR3 coding sequence is TGTGCCAGCAGCCATGGAAGTCAGCCCCAGCATTTT.

This clone appeared a single time. The rearrangement uses TRBV5-1 and TRBJ2-2; D gene unclear. V lost 1 base to trimming and J lost 1 base, with 8 bases between them. The germline V gene encodes CDR1 SGHRS and CDR2 YFSETQ. The CDR3 is 15 residues long. CDR3 sequence: CASSLPDGNTGELFF. The CDR3 DNA reads TGCGCCAGCAGCTTGCCCGACGGGAACACCGGGGAGCTGTTTTTT.

CDR3 coding DNA: TGTGCCATTAAGGGACAGACTAACACTGAAGCTTTCTTT. Translating gives CAIKGQTNTEAFF. The chain recombines TRBV28 with TRBJ1-1; 7 positions match TRBD1. The CDR3 runs to 13 residues. After removal of 10 bases from V and 2 bases from J, the junction contained 7 bases not matched to a gene. Germline CDR1 MDHEN, CDR2 SYDVKM.

The V call is TRBV6-2 or TRBV6-3, the J call TRBJ2-5, with 7 positions matching TRBD1. J was trimmed by 7 bases and V by 4 bases; bases with no gene match: 12. Germline V gives CDR1 MNHEY, CDR2 SVGEGT. The length of the CDR3 is 15 residues. CDR3: CASSSPPQGEGTQYF. The CDR3 DNA sequence: TGTGCCAGCAGTTCCCCTCCGCAGGGGGAAGGGACCCAGTACTTC.

This clone showed up just a few times. This chain uses TRBV28 with TRBJ1-3, with no clear D. CDR1 MDHEN and CDR2 SYDVKM come from the germline V gene. V was trimmed by 3 bases and J by 0 bases, leaving 9 bases between them. This CDR3 has 15 residues. The CDR3 here is CASSFKRSSGNTIYF. The CDR3 DNA reads TGTGCCAGCAGTTTTAAGCGGTCCTCTGGAAACACCATATATTTT.

The CDR3 coding sequence is TGTGCCAGCAGCTTGGTAGACAGGGGAACCTATGGCTACACCTTC. Translating it yields CASSLVDRGTYGYTF. The chain has TRBV5-6 and TRBJ1-2, with TRBD1 identical over 8 bases. The germline gives CDR1 SGHDT, CDR2 YYEEEE. The CDR3 is made up of 15 amino acids. V lost 0 bases, J lost 4 bases, and 5 bases stayed unmatched.

The rearrangement joins TRBV6-1 to TRBJ2-5; D unresolved. Trimming shortened V by 1 base and J by 10 bases, and 10 bases separated the two germline ends. Germline CDR1 MNHNS, CDR2 SASEGT. The CDR3 spans 12 residues. This CDR3 is CASSEVTRRQYF. The CDR3 DNA reads as TGTGCCAGCAGTGAAGTTACACGGCGCCAGTACTTC.

This rearrangement joins TRBV2 to TRBJ2-2, with D hard to call. Deletions cut 6 bases from V and 5 bases from J, with 10 bases between. The CDR3 runs 13 residues. The germline CDR1 and CDR2 sequences are SNHLY and FYNNEI. CDR3 loop: CASSPKRTGELFF. In DNA form, the CDR3 reads TGTGCCAGCAGCCCTAAACGGACCGGGGAGCTGTTTTTT.

This chain links TRBV27 with TRBJ1-1; tentatively, D is TRBD1 (5 bases). The CDR3 sequence is 15 residues long. With 4 bases removed from V and 3 bases from J, the gap between germline ends came to 15 bases. Germline V gene data show CDR1 as MNHEY and CDR2 as SMNVEV (reference sequence). DNA for the CDR3: TGTGCCAGCAGTTACGGGGGTTTTGGAGACACTGAAGCTTTCTTT. Translating gives CASSYGGFGDTEAFF.